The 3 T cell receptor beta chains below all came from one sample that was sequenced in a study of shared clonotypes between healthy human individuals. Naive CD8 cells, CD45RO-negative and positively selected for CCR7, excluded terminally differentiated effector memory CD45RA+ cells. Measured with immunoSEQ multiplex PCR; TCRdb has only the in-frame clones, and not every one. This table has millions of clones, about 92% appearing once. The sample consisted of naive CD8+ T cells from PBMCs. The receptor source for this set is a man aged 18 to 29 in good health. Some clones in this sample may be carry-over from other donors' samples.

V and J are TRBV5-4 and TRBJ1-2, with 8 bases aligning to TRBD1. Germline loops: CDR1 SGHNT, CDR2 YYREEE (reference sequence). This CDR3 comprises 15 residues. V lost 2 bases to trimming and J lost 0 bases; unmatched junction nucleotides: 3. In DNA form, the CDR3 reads TGTGCCAGCAGCTTAGGGGACAGGTCTAACTATGGCTACACCTTC. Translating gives CASSLGDRSNYGYTF.

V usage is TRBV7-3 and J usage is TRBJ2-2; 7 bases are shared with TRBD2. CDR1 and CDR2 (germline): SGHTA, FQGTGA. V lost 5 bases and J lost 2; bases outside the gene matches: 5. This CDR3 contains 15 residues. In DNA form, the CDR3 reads TGTGCCAGCAGCGGGAGGGGCAGAAACACCGGGGAGCTGTTTTTT. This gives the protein CASSGRGRNTGELFF. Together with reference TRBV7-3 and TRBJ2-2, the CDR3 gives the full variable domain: GAGVSQTPSNKVTEKGKYVELRCDPISGHTALYWYRQSLGQGPEFLIYFQGTGAADDSGLPNDRFFAVRPEGSVSTLKIQRTERGDSAVYLCASSGRGRNTGELFFGEGSRLTVL.

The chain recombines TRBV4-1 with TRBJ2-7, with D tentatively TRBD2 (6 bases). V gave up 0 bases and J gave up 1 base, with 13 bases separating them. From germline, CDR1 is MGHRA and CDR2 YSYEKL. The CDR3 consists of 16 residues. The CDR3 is CASSQDLGGGSYEQYF. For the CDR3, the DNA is TGCGCCAGCAGCCAAGATCTTGGGGGAGGTTCCTACGAGCAGTACTTC.